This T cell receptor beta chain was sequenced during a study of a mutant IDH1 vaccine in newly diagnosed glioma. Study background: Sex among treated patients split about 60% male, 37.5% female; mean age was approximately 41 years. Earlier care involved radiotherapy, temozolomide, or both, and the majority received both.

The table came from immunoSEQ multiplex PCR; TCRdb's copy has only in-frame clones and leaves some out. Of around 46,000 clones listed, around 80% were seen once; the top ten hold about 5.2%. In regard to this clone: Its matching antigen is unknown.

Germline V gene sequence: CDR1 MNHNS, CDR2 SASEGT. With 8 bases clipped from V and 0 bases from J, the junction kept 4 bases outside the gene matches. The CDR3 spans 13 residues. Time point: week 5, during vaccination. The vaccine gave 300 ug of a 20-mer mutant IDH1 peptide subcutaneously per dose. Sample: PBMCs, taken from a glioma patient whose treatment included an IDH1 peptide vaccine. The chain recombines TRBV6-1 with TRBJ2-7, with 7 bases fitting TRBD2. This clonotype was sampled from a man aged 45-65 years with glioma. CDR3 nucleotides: TGTGCCAGCTCGCGGGGGACCTCCTACGAGCAGTACTTC. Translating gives CASSRGTSYEQYF.